A selection of T cell receptor beta chains follows, all from one sample in a study of cytomegalovirus exposure and HLA in healthy donors. Sequenced by immunoSEQ multiplex PCR; TCRdb stores in-frame clones only, minus some. Among 58,000 or so clones listed, roughly 77% were seen once. The source material was PBMCs. The receptors were gathered from a woman in her forties in good health and CMV-seropositive. The CDR3 runs from the conserved cysteine through the conserved F or W. The D gene is left open where the match is weak. Clone size, where shown, is once, few, many, or a class for clones that have expanded.

TRBJ1-1 TRBD1 NA TRBV5-1 CASSPDRGGGTEAFF TGCGCCAGCAGCCCAGACAGGGGAGGGGGCACTGAAGCTTTCTTT
TRBJ2-3 NA NA TRBV19 CASSRRGQSDTQYF TGTGCCAGTAGTCGGAGGGGGCAATCAGATACGCAGTATTTT
TRBJ2-7 TRBD1 NA TRBV7-6 CASSPSGTGAYEQYF TGTGCCAGCAGCCCCTCGGGGACAGGGGCCTACGAGCAGTACTTC
TRBJ1-1 NA NA TRBV18 CASSPQTGNTEAFF TGTGCCAGCTCACCACAGACAGGGAACACTGAAGCTTTCTTT
TRBJ2-2 NA NA TRBV29-1 CSVLRNTGELFF TGCAGCGTTCTGCGGAACACCGGGGAGCTGTTTTTT
TRBJ2-3 NA once TRBV19 CASNSHTGPSADTQYF TGTGCCAGTAATAGCCACACAGGGCCCTCGGCAGATACGCAGTATTTT
TRBJ2-7 NA NA TRBV4-3 CASSQDSGPGIVDEQYF TGCGCCAGCAGCCAAGATTCCGGCCCAGGGATAGTCGACGAGCAGTACTTC
TRBJ2-1 TRBD2 NA TRBV27 CASSSLASGGFSSYNEQFF TGTGCCAGCAGCTCCTTGGCGAGCGGGGGCTTCAGCTCCTACAATGAGCAGTTCTTC
TRBJ2-7 TRBD2 NA TRBV4-1 CASSQVSAGSSYEQYF TGCGCCAGCAGCCAAGTATCAGCGGGGAGCTCCTACGAGCAGTACTTC
TRBJ1-1 NA NA TRBV13 CASSPQWNTEAFF TGTGCCAGCAGCCCTCAGTGGAACACTGAAGCTTTCTTT
TRBJ2-2 NA many TRBV5-1 CASSLSALNRELFF TGTGCCAGCAGCTTAAGTGCCCTAAATCGGGAGCTGTTTTTT
TRBJ1-1 TRBD1 NA TRBV14 CASSRYRGGVDTEAFF TGTGCCAGCAGCCGGTACAGGGGAGGTGTGGACACTGAAGCTTTCTTT
TRBJ1-1 NA once TRBV5-6 CASSWGENTEAFF TGTGCCAGCAGCTGGGGGGAGAACACTGAAGCTTTCTTT
TRBJ2-7 TRBD2 NA TRBV14 CASSRGGSEQYF TGTGCCAGCAGCCGGGGGGGAAGCGAGCAGTACTTC
TRBJ2-6 NA NA TRBV4-3 CASSLQGTSGANVLTF TGCGCCAGCAGCCTACAGGGAACCTCTGGGGCCAACGTCCTGACTTTC
TRBJ2-3 TRBD1 NA TRBV10-3 CAISGDSRSTDTQYF TGTGCCATCAGTGGGGACAGCCGGAGCACAGATACGCAGTATTTT
TRBJ2-1 TRBD2 NA TRBV5-6 CASSLAPGRWSYNEQFF TGTGCCAGCAGCTTGGCCCCCGGGAGGTGGTCCTACAATGAGCAGTTCTTC
TRBJ1-5 TRBD1 NA TRBV6-6 CAIAQGAGQPQHF TGTGCCATCGCACAGGGGGCCGGTCAGCCCCAGCATTTT
TRBJ1-1 NA once TRBV2 CATMGGLNTEAFF TGTGCCACCATGGGGGGGCTGAACACTGAAGCTTTCTTT
TRBJ2-3 TRBD2 few TRBV5-1 CASSFIAGGPPDTQYF TGCGCCAGCAGTTTCATAGCGGGGGGCCCCCCAGATACGCAGTATTTT
TRBJ1-2 NA few TRBV6-1 CASSEWGGGYTF TGTGCCAGCAGTGAATGGGGGGGAGGCTACACCTTC
TRBJ1-6 NA NA TRBV4-1 CASSQGYGYNSPLHF TGCGCCAGCAGCCAAGGTTACGGCTATAATTCACCCCTCCACTTT
TRBJ1-5 NA NA TRBV5-4 CASSSGPQFQPQHF TGTGCCAGCAGCTCGGGTCCCCAATTTCAGCCCCAGCATTTT
TRBJ2-7 NA NA TRBV5-1 CASSLVADLTYEQYF TGCGCCAGCAGCTTGGTTGCAGACTTGACCTACGAGCAGTACTTC
TRBJ2-7 TRBD1 once TRBV4-3 CASSQGGDRVGEQYF TGCGCCAGCAGCCAAGGGGGGGACAGGGTAGGCGAGCAGTACTTC
TRBJ2-1 NA NA TRBV6-4 CASSVSQNNEQFF TGTGCCAGCAGTGTCTCCCAGAACAATGAGCAGTTCTTC
TRBJ1-1 NA once TRBV7-8 CASSLVGGMNTEAFF TGTGCCAGCAGCTTAGTGGGGGGGATGAACACTGAAGCTTTCTTT
TRBJ2-1 NA once TRBV29-1 CSVGGTSSYNEQFF TGCAGCGTTGGGGGGACAAGCTCCTACAATGAGCAGTTCTTC
TRBJ2-1 NA NA TRBV27 CASSRTEYNEQFF TGTGCCAGCAGTCGTACAGAATACAATGAGCAGTTCTTC
TRBJ2-1 TRBD2 once TRBV5-5 CASSRTFSGDTYNEQFF TGTGCCAGCAGCCGAACTTTTAGCGGGGACACCTACAATGAGCAGTTCTTC
TRBJ1-3 TRBD1 NA TRBV28 CASSLGGAGGYSGNTIYF TGTGCCAGCAGTTTAGGGGGCGCAGGGGGCTACTCTGGAAACACCATATATTTT
TRBJ2-7 NA NA TRBV5-1 CASSLGEEYYEQYF TGCGCCAGCAGCTTGGGGGAGGAATACTACGAGCAGTACTTC
TRBJ2-3 TRBD2 NA TRBV10-3 CAISDTGGTDTQYF TGTGCCATCAGTGATACGGGGGGTACAGATACGCAGTATTTT